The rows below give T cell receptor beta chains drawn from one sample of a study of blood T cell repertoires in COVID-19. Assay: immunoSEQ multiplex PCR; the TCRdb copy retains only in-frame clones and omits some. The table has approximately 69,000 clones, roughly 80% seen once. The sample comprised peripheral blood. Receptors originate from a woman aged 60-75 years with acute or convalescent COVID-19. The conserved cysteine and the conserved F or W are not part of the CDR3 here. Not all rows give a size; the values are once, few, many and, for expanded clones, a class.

CDR3 protein: ASSAAPGQGAVEAF
J gene: TRBJ1-1
clone size: NA
V gene: TRBV19

CDR3 protein: ASSLELAGKGEQF
J gene: TRBJ2-1
clone size: NA
V gene: TRBV5-1

CDR3 protein: ASGPQGTEAF
J gene: TRBJ1-1
clone size: NA
V gene: TRBV28

CDR3 protein: ASSPGEGRGETQY
J gene: TRBJ2-5
clone size: NA
V gene: TRBV19

CDR3 protein: ASSPGQGKEKLF
J gene: TRBJ1-4
clone size: few
V gene: TRBV5-1

CDR3 protein: AWNGLAGGYTDTQY
J gene: TRBJ2-3
clone size: NA
V gene: TRBV30

CDR3 protein: ASSFRGSDTQY
J gene: TRBJ2-3
clone size: NA
V gene: TRBV7-3

CDR3 protein: ASSSGPGQGRFEQY
J gene: TRBJ2-7
clone size: NA
V gene: TRBV11-1

CDR3 protein: ASRYGLADSYEQY
J gene: TRBJ2-7
clone size: few
V gene: TRBV6-5

CDR3 protein: ASRGLAGDEQY
J gene: TRBJ2-7
clone size: once
V gene: TRBV7-9

CDR3 protein: ASSPPITRGTIQDEQY
J gene: TRBJ2-7
clone size: medium-sized
V gene: TRBV9

CDR3 protein: ASSQRTSEYEQY
J gene: TRBJ2-7
clone size: NA
V gene: TRBV4-1

CDR3 protein: ASSPGTGVGYT
J gene: TRBJ1-2
clone size: once
V gene: TRBV18

CDR3 protein: ASSGDRGNNSPLH
J gene: TRBJ1-6
clone size: NA
V gene: TRBV25-1

CDR3 protein: ASSVQGDVLF
J gene: TRBJ1-4
clone size: NA
V gene: TRBV9

CDR3 protein: ASSLEGDLSGNTIY
J gene: TRBJ1-3
clone size: NA
V gene: TRBV4-1

CDR3 protein: ASSWDRDEQY
J gene: TRBJ2-7
clone size: NA
V gene: TRBV7-8

CDR3 protein: ASSPQGYGYGYT
J gene: TRBJ1-2
clone size: NA
V gene: TRBV6-5

CDR3 protein: ASSVGQFMNTEAF
J gene: TRBJ1-1
clone size: few
V gene: TRBV9

CDR3 protein: ASRQGGYGYT
J gene: TRBJ1-2
clone size: NA
V gene: TRBV6-5

CDR3 protein: ASSAGYQETQY
J gene: TRBJ2-5
clone size: NA
V gene: TRBV12-3/TRBV12-4

CDR3 protein: ASSPGQVYNEQF
J gene: TRBJ2-1
clone size: NA
V gene: TRBV6-6

CDR3 protein: ASSPDRASNYGYT
J gene: TRBJ1-2
clone size: NA
V gene: TRBV9

CDR3 protein: AISVAGGPLRYEQY
J gene: TRBJ2-7
clone size: NA
V gene: TRBV10-3

CDR3 protein: ASSLARGSYNEQF
J gene: TRBJ2-1
clone size: few
V gene: TRBV5-1

CDR3 protein: ASRRTGGNQPQH
J gene: TRBJ1-5
clone size: NA
V gene: TRBV28

CDR3 protein: ASSLGLWTTYEQY
J gene: TRBJ2-7
clone size: NA
V gene: TRBV13

CDR3 protein: ASSLRRQAGELF
J gene: TRBJ2-2
clone size: NA
V gene: TRBV5-1

CDR3 protein: ASSSLQNNEQF
J gene: TRBJ2-1
clone size: NA
V gene: TRBV7-3

CDR3 protein: ASSPRFSTEAF
J gene: TRBJ1-1
clone size: NA
V gene: TRBV7-9

CDR3 protein: ASSQDGLLGTGATNEKLF
J gene: TRBJ1-4
clone size: NA
V gene: TRBV14

CDR3 protein: ASRGVLAEAF
J gene: TRBJ1-1
clone size: NA
V gene: TRBV5-6

CDR3 protein: ATSSLQGDDTQY
J gene: TRBJ2-3
clone size: NA
V gene: TRBV24-1

CDR3 protein: SGRGPTEAF
J gene: TRBJ1-1
clone size: NA
V gene: TRBV29-1

CDR3 protein: ASSFAGVNQPQH
J gene: TRBJ1-5
clone size: medium-sized
V gene: TRBV27

CDR3 protein: SVDEGYNYGYT
J gene: TRBJ1-2
clone size: NA
V gene: TRBV29-1

CDR3 protein: ASSLSSSGANVLT
J gene: TRBJ2-6
clone size: NA
V gene: TRBV7-9

CDR3 protein: ATSDPGQGAFEQF
J gene: TRBJ2-1
clone size: NA
V gene: TRBV24-1

CDR3 protein: ASSFRGSTDTQY
J gene: TRBJ2-3
clone size: NA
V gene: TRBV7-9

CDR3 protein: ASSYSTEYEQY
J gene: TRBJ2-7
clone size: NA
V gene: TRBV6-6

CDR3 protein: ASSLDPAGVAYEQY
J gene: TRBJ2-7
clone size: few
V gene: TRBV4-1

CDR3 protein: ASSQDSVYNSPLH
J gene: TRBJ1-6
clone size: NA
V gene: TRBV3-1/TRBV3-2

CDR3 protein: ASSLDGQGMNTEAF
J gene: TRBJ1-1
clone size: NA
V gene: TRBV5-1

CDR3 protein: ASSVTGGENEQF
J gene: TRBJ2-1
clone size: NA
V gene: TRBV9

CDR3 protein: ASSYRGLNTEAF
J gene: TRBJ1-1
clone size: NA
V gene: TRBV5-6